These 13 T cell receptor beta chains came from one sample sequenced in a study of cytomegalovirus exposure and HLA in healthy donors. Method: immunoSEQ multiplex PCR; TCRdb's copy keeps in-frame clones and lacks some. The sample yields 100,000 to 150,000 clones, around 90% seen once. Sequences were obtained from PBMCs. These receptors all come from a woman between 18 and 29 years old in good health and CMV-seronegative.

The V and J genes are TRBV19 and TRBJ2-1, with 9 bases lining up with TRBD1. Trimming removed 3 bases from V and 8 bases from J; junction bases left unmatched: 5. The germline CDR1 and CDR2 sequences are LNHDA and SQIVND (reference sequence). This CDR3 has 14 amino acids. CDR3 protein: CASSIGGQGYEQFF. The CDR3 DNA reads as TGTGCCAGTAGTATCGGGGGACAGGGTTATGAGCAGTTCTTC.

V gene TRBV18 combines with J gene TRBJ1-2; TRBD1 agrees at 12 bases. CDR3 length equals 17 residues. Per the germline V gene, CDR1 is KGHSH and CDR2 is LQKENI. The trim removed 3 bases at V and 4 bases at J, leaving 9 bases unmatched. The CDR3 is CASSPLGQGAGGYGYTF. CDR3 nucleotide sequence: TGTGCCAGCTCACCGCTGGGACAGGGGGCCGGGGGCTATGGCTACACCTTC.

The CDR3 spells CASSKAVESKNIQYF. The CDR3 DNA reads TGTGCCAGCAGCAAGGCCGTGGAGTCCAAAAACATTCAGTACTTC. The chain combines TRBV21-1 with TRBJ2-4; the table assigns TRBD2, which was not confirmed against the DNA. TRBV21-1 is a listed pseudogene. CDR3 size: 15 residues.

Only one count was recorded for this clone. Additional DNA sequences in this sample encode the identical CDR3. The chain employs TRBV27 and TRBJ2-1; D is possibly TRBD1 (5 bases). This CDR3 has 12 amino acids. Trimming removed 6 bases at V and 7 bases at J, with 10 bases between. The germline gives CDR1 MNHEY, CDR2 SMNVEV (reference sequence). In nucleotides, the CDR3 is TGTGCCAGCAGCCTCACAGGAAATGAGCAGTTCTTC. Residues: CASSLTGNEQFF.

The V call is TRBV5-1, the J call TRBJ1-1, with a weak D call TRBD1 (6 bases). V was shortened by 0 bases and J by 5 bases, with 11 bases between the two germline ends. This CDR3 contains 14 residues. CDR1 is SGHRS, CDR2 YFSETQ, per germline. The CDR3 here is CASSLVGGWTEAFF. The CDR3 region has the DNA TGCGCCAGCAGCTTGGTAGGGGGTTGGACTGAAGCTTTCTTT.

The rearrangement links TRBV7-8 to TRBJ2-1, with 11 bases that match TRBD1. There are 15 residues in the CDR3. Germline V gene data show CDR1 as SGHVS and CDR2 as FQNEAQ. V was clipped by 6 bases and J by 9 bases; unmatched bases: 10. This CDR3 is CASSTVPGQGVEQFF. The DNA of the CDR3 is TGTGCCAGCAGTACCGTTCCGGGACAGGGGGTTGAGCAGTTCTTC.

The V gene is TRBV11-2, the J gene TRBJ1-1; D is unclear. V dropped 0 bases and J dropped 5 bases, with 10 bases sitting between them. Germline CDR1 and CDR2: SGHAT and FQNNGV. This CDR3 comprises 14 residues. CDR3 loop: CASSLETPGTEAFF. The CDR3 nucleotides are TGTGCCAGCAGCTTAGAAACCCCGGGAACTGAAGCTTTCTTT.

This chain's CDR3 is CASIWPGDTEAFF. For the CDR3, the DNA is TGTGCCAGCATCTGGCCGGGGGACACTGAAGCTTTCTTT. The J gene is TRBJ1-1, the V gene TRBV2; D might be TRBD1 (5 bases). With 7 bases removed from V and 3 bases from J, the gap between germline ends came to 12 bases. The CDR3 sequence is 13 residues long. Germline values: CDR1 SNHLY, CDR2 FYNNEI.

This chain uses TRBV12-5 with TRBJ2-2; 16 bases match TRBD2. CDR3 size: 21 residues. The V and J ends lost 6 bases and 0 bases, in that order; junction bases with no gene match: 13. CDR1 LGHNT and CDR2 FRNRAP come from the germline V gene. The CDR3 DNA is TGTGCTAGTGGCGTTTTAACCGGGACTAGCGGGAGGGCCGCGAACACCGGGGAGCTGTTTTTT. Translation gives CASGVLTGTSGRAANTGELFF.

The sample holds one count of this clone. The genes are TRBV2 and TRBJ2-7; a weak D match, TRBD1 (6 bases). The CDR3 contains 14 residues. Germline CDR1 reads SNHLY; CDR2 reads FYNNEI. The V end was cut by 5 bases, the J end by 0 bases, with 11 bases between. The CDR3: CASSLDRSSYEQYF. The CDR3 nucleotides are TGTGCCAGCAGTCTGGACAGAAGCTCCTACGAGCAGTACTTC.

The chain is built from TRBV30 and TRBJ2-7; 8 nucleotides agree with TRBD1. The ends lost 2 bases at V and 2 bases at J; junction bases unmatched: 2. Looked up from germline, CDR1 is GTSNPN and CDR2 is SVGIG (reference sequence). The CDR3 covers 13 residues. Written as DNA, the CDR3 is TGTGCCTGGAGTACAGGGGGAGCCTACGAGCAGTACTTC. It is translated as CAWSTGGAYEQYF.

In this sample, this clone turned up once. This chain links TRBV2 with TRBJ2-2; D may be TRBD2 (7 bases). V shed 7 bases and J shed 6 bases, with 12 bases lying between them. The CDR3 consists of 13 residues. Per germline, CDR1 SNHLY and CDR2 FYNNEI. In nucleotides, the CDR3 is TGTGCCAGCATCCCGGGGGGCTCCGGGGAGCTGTTTTTT. It is translated as CASIPGGSGELFF. The whole variable domain, remainder taken from reference TRBV2 and TRBJ2-2, is EPEVTQTPSHQVTQMGQEVILRCVPISNHLYFYWYRQILGQKVEFLVSFYNNEISEKSEIFDDQFSVERPDGSNFTLKIRSTKLEDSAMYFCASIPGGSGELFFGEGSRLTVL.

The rearrangement joins TRBV5-1 to TRBJ1-3; 9 bases map to TRBD1. Germline CDR1 and CDR2: SGHRS and YFSETQ. The V segment lost 2 bases and the J segment 0 bases; nucleotides outside the gene matches: 9. This CDR3 region has 18 residues. CDR3 DNA: TGCGCCAGCAGCTTTGTGGGACAGGGAGCCTCCTCTGGAAACACCATATATTTT. Translated: CASSFVGQGASSGNTIYF. Full variable domain (outside the CDR3, taken from reference TRBV5-1 and TRBJ1-3): KAGVTQTPRYLIKTRGQQVTLSCSPISGHRSVSWYQQTPGQGLQFLFEYFSETQRNKGNFPGRFSGRQFSNSRSEMNVSTLELGDSALYLCASSFVGQGASSGNTIYFGEGSWLTVV.